These 9 T cell receptor beta chains came from one sample sequenced in a study of T cell responses to AZD1222 COVID-19 vaccine. The protocol was immunoSEQ multiplex PCR, while the TCRdb copy is restricted to in-frame clones and leaves out a portion. The table records about 150,000 clones, roughly 87% of them present only once. The sample here was peripheral blood, taken 28 days after the second AZD1222 dose. The receptors were sampled from an adult who received the AZD1222 COVID-19 vaccine.

The chain combines TRBV2 with TRBJ2-7, with 7 bases fitting TRBD1. This CDR3 spans 14 amino acids. Looked up from germline, CDR1 is SNHLY and CDR2 is FYNNEI. V was pared by 7 bases and J by 0 bases, with 6 bases of the junction left unmatched. The CDR3 bases are TGTGCCAGCATTACAGGGGAGAACTCCTACGAGCAGTACTTC. Residues: CASITGENSYEQYF.

J is TRBJ2-2 and V is TRBV11-2; maybe TRBD1 (5 bases). CDR1 is SGHAT and CDR2 is FQNNGV in the germline V gene. CDR3 length: 16 residues. The germline V and J ends were trimmed by 7 bases and 2 bases, with 17 bases remaining between them. The CDR3 DNA reads TGTGCCAGCACCCCCGCGCAGGGAAGAAACACCGGGGAGCTGTTTTTT. This translates into CASTPAQGRNTGELFF.

The chain carries TRBV27 and TRBJ2-1; D may be TRBD1 (5 bases). The CDR3 runs to 14 residues. Trimming left V 2 bases short and J 3 bases short, with 8 bases between. The germline gives CDR1 MNHEY, CDR2 SMNVEV (reference sequence). CDR3 protein: CASSLRQIYNEQFF. The CDR3, as DNA: TGTGCCAGCAGTTTACGACAGATCTACAATGAGCAGTTCTTC.

This rearrangement joins TRBV6-2 or TRBV6-3 to TRBJ2-1; D assignment may be TRBD1 or TRBD2 (5 bases each). The CDR3 is made up of 15 amino acids. The V end lost 6 bases, the J end lost 4 bases, and 16 bases lay between the germline ends. Looked up from germline, CDR1 is MNHEY and CDR2 is SVGEGT. Here the CDR3 reads CASSSAGTPYNEQFF. CDR3 nucleotide sequence: TGTGCCAGCAGCTCCGCCGGGACGCCTTACAATGAGCAGTTCTTC.

The rearrangement links TRBV6-5 to TRBJ1-5, with D hard to call. Looked up from germline, CDR1 is MNHEY and CDR2 is SVGAGI. The CDR3 has 13 residues. V was cut by 5 bases and J by 5 bases, with 10 bases left in between. The chain's CDR3 is CASSRKRDQPQHF. As DNA, the CDR3 is TGTGCCAGCAGTCGGAAAAGGGATCAGCCCCAGCATTTT.

This chain's CDR3 is CASSRGLAKNIQYF. CDR3 bases: TGTGCCAGCAGCCGGGGACTAGCCAAAAACATTCAGTACTTC. The chain recombines TRBV7-2 with TRBJ2-4, with D possibly TRBD2 on 6 matching bases. Germline CDR1 SGHTA, CDR2 FQGNSA. The V gene lost 5 bases and the J gene lost 0 bases, with 8 bases spanning the gap. This CDR3 spans 14 amino acids.

This chain uses TRBV19 with TRBJ1-2, with 7 positions matching TRBD1. CDR1 and CDR2 from the germline V gene are LNHDA and SQIVND (reference sequence). The CDR3 is 15 residues long. Trimming removed 5 bases from V and 1 base from J; junction bases left unmatched: 7. For the CDR3, the DNA is TGTGCCAGTAGTTCTCGACAGGGATTTAACTATGGCTACACCTTC. It codes for CASSSRQGFNYGYTF. The full variable domain, in which reference TRBV19 and TRBJ1-2 provide the parts outside the CDR3, is DGGITQSPKYLFRKEGQNVTLSCEQNLNHDAMYWYRQDPGQGLRLIYYSQIVNDFQKGDIAEGYSVSREKKESFPLTVTSAQKNPTAFYLCASSSRQGFNYGYTFGSGTRLTVV.

The gene calls are TRBV10-2 and TRBJ1-2, with D tentatively TRBD1 (6 bases). CDR1 and CDR2 from the germline V gene are WSHSY and SAAADI. The length of the CDR3 is 15 residues. Trimming cost V 6 bases and J 0 bases, with 14 bases left between them. CDR3 nucleotides: TGCGCCAGCAGGGGGGCCCGTTTAGCTAACTATGGCTACACCTTC. Its protein is CASRGARLANYGYTF.

As to this clone: Other nucleotide sequences from this sample produce the same CDR3. The gene calls are TRBV2 and TRBJ1-5; possible D gene TRBD1, 5 bases. Trimming pared 1 base from V and 4 bases from J, leaving 5 bases between. The CDR3 totals 13 residues. The V gene's germline CDR1 is SNHLY and CDR2 FYNNEI. In DNA, the CDR3 is TGTGCCAGCAGTGAAGGGGGGAATCAGCCCCAGCATTTT. It yields the protein CASSEGGNQPQHF.